These 11 T cell receptor beta chains originate from one sample sequenced in a study of blood T cell repertoires in COVID-19. Sequencing used immunoSEQ multiplex PCR; TCRdb keeps in-frame clones, though not all of them. The sample lists more than 85,000 clones, 80% to 90% occurring once. Sequenced material: peripheral blood. Source of these receptors: a woman aged 80 or over with active or convalescent COVID-19.

The rearrangement joins TRBV23-1 to TRBJ2-3; possibly TRBD2 for D (6 bases). TRBV23-1 is annotated as an ORF whose role is uncertain. The CDR3 runs to 15 residues. V was clipped by 7 bases and J by 0 bases, with 14 bases between them. The CDR3 loop is CASTSTGSSTDTQYF. CDR3 coding DNA: TGCGCCAGCACTTCGACCGGGAGTAGCACAGATACGCAGTATTTT.

The V and J genes are TRBV7-2 and TRBJ2-5; D might be TRBD2 (5 bases). Germline lookup yields CDR1 SGHTA and CDR2 FQGNSA. This CDR3 has 14 residues. Trimming shortened V by 3 bases and J by 1 base, and 9 bases separated the two germline ends. The chain's CDR3 is CASSFGGFQETQYF. The CDR3, as DNA: TGTGCCAGCAGCTTTGGCGGGTTCCAAGAGACCCAGTACTTC.

The chain uses TRBV5-1 and TRBJ2-5, with a weak D call TRBD1 (8 bases). Between the trimmed V and J ends, which lost 4 bases and 4 bases, there was a span of 14 bases. This CDR3 is 14 amino acids long. Germline CDR1 and CDR2: SGHRS and YFSETQ. The CDR3 loop reads CASSPQGEGETQYF. The CDR3 DNA reads TGCGCCAGCAGCCCACAGGGGGAGGGAGAGACCCAGTACTTC.

The CDR3, as DNA: TGCGCCAGCAGCGGGGACCTGGGGGGTGAAGCTTTCTTT. Translating it yields CASSGDLGGEAFF. The chain recombines TRBV5-1 with TRBJ1-1; maybe TRBD1 (5 bases). V was clipped by 4 bases and J by 7 bases, with 14 bases between them. CDR3 length: 13 residues. Germline values: CDR1 SGHRS, CDR2 YFSETQ.

The chain couples TRBV28 to TRBJ1-2, with unresolved D. Germline V CDR1 and CDR2: MDHEN, SYDVKM. CDR3 length equals 11 residues. Trimming removed 8 bases from V and 1 base from J, with 5 bases in between. The CDR3 DNA reads TGTGCCAGCGGACTTAACTATGGCTACACCTTC. Protein product: CASGLNYGYTF.

V and J are TRBV29-1 and TRBJ1-4, with unresolved D. V shed 4 bases and J shed 7 bases, with 16 bases lying between them. The CDR3 is made up of 14 amino acids. CDR1 and CDR2 (germline): SQVTM, ANQGSEA. CDR3 sequence: CSVGRSQVFEKLFF. In DNA form, the CDR3 reads TGCAGCGTTGGGCGGAGCCAAGTGTTTGAAAAACTGTTTTTT.

The V call is TRBV6-5, the J call TRBJ2-7; 8 bases match TRBD1. CDR1 and CDR2 from the germline V gene are MNHEY and SVGAGI. Unmatched junction bases numbered 7, after V lost 0 bases and J lost 3 bases. This CDR3 has 16 residues. CDR3 bases: TGTGCCAGCAGTTACTCAACAGGGGGAAGGGGCTACGAGCAGTACTTC. Translating gives CASSYSTGGRGYEQYF.

The chain couples TRBV6-5 to TRBJ2-7; 10 bases line up with TRBD2. The CDR3 runs to 14 residues. After removal of 5 bases from V and 4 bases from J, the junction contained 5 bases not matched to a gene. Germline loops: CDR1 MNHEY, CDR2 SVGAGI. The CDR3 sequence is CASSPQAGGYEQYF. CDR3 DNA: TGTGCCAGCAGTCCACAAGCGGGAGGGTACGAGCAGTACTTC.

The rearrangement links TRBV5-6 to TRBJ2-4, with D possibly TRBD2 on 5 matching bases. The CDR3 has 16 residues. Per the germline V gene, CDR1 is SGHDT and CDR2 is YYEEEE. V gave up 0 bases and J gave up 6 bases, with 16 bases separating them. The CDR3 loop is CASSLGFRGSLNIQYF. The CDR3 nucleotides read TGTGCCAGCAGCTTGGGGTTTCGGGGATCCCTAAACATTCAGTACTTC.

The chain uses TRBV2 and TRBJ2-1, with TRBD2 identical over 10 bases. Germline CDR1 SNHLY, CDR2 FYNNEI. There are 14 residues in the CDR3. V lost 8 bases, J lost 6 bases, and 7 bases stayed unmatched. The CDR3 coding sequence is TGTGCCAGCCAGCGGGAGGGCATCGCCAATGAGCAGTTCTTC. It encodes CASQREGIANEQFF.

V gene TRBV5-4 combines with J gene TRBJ2-2; TRBD1 is a possible D gene (5 bases). This CDR3 has 15 amino acids. Germline loops: CDR1 SGHNT, CDR2 YYREEE (reference sequence). Trimming shortened V by 2 bases and J by 5 bases, and 13 bases separated the two germline ends. CDR3 residues: CASSFLQGRTGELFF. As DNA, the CDR3 is TGTGCCAGCAGCTTTTTGCAGGGTAGGACCGGGGAGCTGTTTTTT.